The 24 T cell receptor beta chains below come from one sample, sequenced in a study of blood T cell repertoires in COVID-19 (dated by TCRdb to 2018 to 2020). Library preparation was by the immunoSEQ multiplex PCR assay. TCRdb's version of the immuneACCESS table is confined to in-frame rearrangements and falls short of the full clone set. An unresolved V gene accounts for under half of the shortfall where checked; the remainder is of unknown origin. The sample table records more than 300,000 clones; 86% of these occur just once. 10% of the sample belongs to the ten largest clones. Sequenced: PBMCs or T cells enriched from blood (not recorded which). The source is a woman between 18 and 30 years old who had recovered from COVID-19.

This rearrangement joins TRBV2 to TRBJ1-2; D not resolved. CDR3 length: 12 residues. Trimming took 7 bases from V and 7 from J, leaving 13 bases between them. Looked up from germline, CDR1 is SNHLY and CDR2 is FYNNEI. The DNA of the CDR3 is TGTGCCAGCAAGCCGGGGTACTCTGGCTACACCTTC. Protein product: CASKPGYSGYTF.

CDR3 coding DNA: TGTGCCAGCAGTTATTCCGGGACAGGGAGGAACACTGAAGCTTTCTTT. This codes for CASSYSGTGRNTEAFF. The genes are TRBV6-2 or TRBV6-3 and TRBJ1-1; 9 positions match TRBD1. The length of the CDR3 is 16 residues. V trimming: 3 bases; J trimming: 1 base; junction bases outside the gene matches: 6. Germline-derived CDR1 and CDR2 are MNHEY and SVGEGT.

CDR3 region: CASSQVRAQSSGNTIYF. CDR3 nucleotides: TGCGCCAGCAGCCAAGTGAGGGCGCAGAGCTCTGGAAACACCATATATTTT. The V call is TRBV4-1, the J call TRBJ1-3; no reliable D call. CDR1 MGHRA and CDR2 YSYEKL come from the germline V gene. Trimming took off 1 base at V and 0 bases at J, with 13 bases between the two ends. The CDR3 has 17 amino acids.

The chain joins TRBV25-1 to TRBJ1-1; D is ambiguous. Germline CDR1 is MGHDK and CDR2 is SYGVNS. The CDR3 sequence is 14 residues long. V shed 10 bases and J shed 1 base, with 16 bases lying between them. This chain's CDR3 is CAIVREGGNTEAFF. DNA for the CDR3: TGTGCCATAGTGCGGGAGGGAGGGAACACTGAAGCTTTCTTT. Supplemented by reference TRBV25-1 and TRBJ1-1, the full variable domain reads EADIYQTPRYLVIGTGKKITLECSQTMGHDKMYWYQQDPGMELHLIHYSYGVNSTEKGDLSSESTVSRIRTEHFPLTLESARPSHTSQYLCAIVREGGNTEAFFGQGTRLTVV.

The chain combines TRBV11-2 with TRBJ1-6; 8 bases are shared with TRBD1. Trimming took 7 bases from V and 10 from J; bases not matched to a gene: 6. Germline V gene sequence: CDR1 SGHAT, CDR2 FQNNGV. This CDR3 region has 13 residues. The CDR3 sequence is CASNQGARSPLHF. In nucleotides, the CDR3 is TGTGCCAGCAACCAGGGGGCCAGGTCACCCCTCCACTTT. The full variable domain, its missing parts supplied by reference TRBV11-2 and TRBJ1-6, is EAGVAQSPRYKIIEKRQSVAFWCNPISGHATLYWYQQILGQGPKLLIQFQNNGVVDDSQLPKDRFSAERLKGVDSTLKIQPAKLEDSAVYLCASNQGARSPLHFGNGTRLTVT.

This chain connects TRBV30 to TRBJ1-1; 8 nucleotides line up with TRBD1. This CDR3 is 16 amino acids long. CDR1 and CDR2 from the germline V gene are GTSNPN and SVGIG (reference sequence). J was trimmed by 0 bases and V by 1 base; bases with no gene match: 7. DNA for the CDR3: TGTGCCTGGAGTGCGGGGACAGGACTTATGAACACTGAAGCTTTCTTT. This gives the protein CAWSAGTGLMNTEAFF. The variable domain in full, completed from reference TRBV30 and TRBJ1-1, reads SQTIHQWPATLVQPVGSPLSLECTVEGTSNPNLYWYRQAAGRGLQLLFYSVGIGQISSEVPQNLSASRPQDRQFILSSKKLLLSDSGFYLCAWSAGTGLMNTEAFFGQGTRLTVV.

The V gene is TRBV6-5, the J gene TRBJ1-2; D uncertain. The CDR3 is 15 amino acids. Trimming stripped 0 bases from V and 2 bases from J, with 10 bases between. Germline V gene sequence: CDR1 MNHEY, CDR2 SVGAGI. CDR3 nucleotide sequence: TGTGCCAGCAGTTACTCGAAGGCAGGCAACTATGGCTACACCTTC. Its protein product is CASSYSKAGNYGYTF.

This clone was counted a single time. The rearrangement uses TRBV14 and TRBJ2-5; D gene uncertain. Germline CDR1 is SGHDN and CDR2 is FVKESK. This CDR3 is 13 amino acids long. Trimming removed 4 bases at V and 5 bases at J, with 11 bases between. This CDR3 is CASSRRSLETQYF. CDR3 coding DNA: TGTGCCAGCAGCCGAAGGAGTTTGGAGACCCAGTACTTC.

V gene TRBV19 combines with J gene TRBJ1-1; 7 bases align to TRBD1. Trimming took 2 bases from V and 5 from J; bases not matched to a gene: 5. The CDR3 is 14 amino acids. Germline CDR1 reads LNHDA; CDR2 reads SQIVND (reference sequence). In DNA form, the CDR3 reads TGTGCCAGTAGTATAACAGGGGTGGGGACTGAAGCTTTCTTT. Translation: CASSITGVGTEAFF. The variable domain in full, completed from reference TRBV19 and TRBJ1-1, reads DGGITQSPKYLFRKEGQNVTLSCEQNLNHDAMYWYRQDPGQGLRLIYYSQIVNDFQKGDIAEGYSVSREKKESFPLTVTSAQKNPTAFYLCASSITGVGTEAFFGQGTRLTVV.

J is TRBJ1-2 and V is TRBV19, with a weak D call TRBD1 (5 bases). The CDR3 covers 16 residues. Germline-derived CDR1 and CDR2 are LNHDA and SQIVND (reference sequence). V lost 3 bases and J lost 0, with 14 bases in between. CDR3 DNA sequence: TGTGCCAGTAGTATGTCCGGGACGGGAGCTAACTATGGCTACACCTTC. Protein: CASSMSGTGANYGYTF.

The CDR3 nucleotides are TGTGCCACCAGTGATTCAACTAGCGGGACATGGGCCGGGGAGCTGTTTTTT. It is translated as CATSDSTSGTWAGELFF. The chain recombines TRBV24-1 with TRBJ2-2, with 10 bases matching TRBD2. CDR1 KGHDR and CDR2 SFDVKD come from the germline V gene. This CDR3 region has 17 residues. V shed 2 bases and J 6 bases; nucleotides not matched to a gene: 8.

The chain has TRBV7-8 and TRBJ2-7, with TRBD2 identical over 8 bases. This CDR3 has 14 residues. Trimming removed 0 bases from V and 6 bases from J; junction bases left unmatched: 4. The germline gives CDR1 SGHVS, CDR2 FQNEAQ. CDR3 DNA: TGTGCCAGCAGCTTAGCGCGGGGGGTCCTCGAGCAGTACTTC. Protein: CASSLARGVLEQYF.

The genes are TRBV7-9 and TRBJ2-7, with 14 bases identical to TRBD2. Unmatched junction bases numbered 11, after V lost 5 bases and J lost 2 bases. The CDR3 extends over 18 amino acids. Germline V lookup: CDR1 SEHNR, CDR2 FQNEAQ (reference sequence). CDR3 protein: CASSPGLAGGIITYEQYF. In nucleotides, the CDR3 is TGTGCCAGCAGCCCCGGACTAGCGGGAGGTATCATCACCTACGAGCAGTACTTC.

The chain recombines TRBV2 with TRBJ1-1; possible D gene TRBD1, 5 bases. The CDR3 is made up of 13 amino acids. From germline, CDR1 is SNHLY and CDR2 FYNNEI. V lost 4 bases and J 4 bases, leaving 10 bases between the germline ends. CDR3 loop: CASSAQGTTEAFF. The DNA of the CDR3 is TGTGCCAGCAGTGCCCAGGGCACCACTGAAGCTTTCTTT.

The rearrangement links TRBV24-1 to TRBJ1-1, with 8 bases lining up with TRBD1. V dropped 4 bases and J dropped 6; count of bases not matched to a gene: 3. Germline CDR1 KGHDR, CDR2 SFDVKD. CDR3 length: 13 amino acids. The CDR3 region is CATSDEQGAEAFF. CDR3 nucleotides: TGTGCCACCAGTGACGAACAGGGGGCTGAAGCTTTCTTT.

J is TRBJ1-1 and V is TRBV5-6; D not resolved. Looked up from germline, CDR1 is SGHDT and CDR2 is YYEEEE. Trimming removed 3 bases at V and 0 bases at J, with 3 bases between. The CDR3 consists of 12 residues. The CDR3 reads CASSSVNTEAFF. CDR3 nucleotides: TGTGCCAGCAGCTCGGTGAACACTGAAGCTTTCTTT.

The chain links TRBV5-4 to TRBJ2-2, with TRBD1 identical over 7 bases. This CDR3 has 14 amino acids. V was clipped by 3 bases and J by 7 bases; unmatched bases: 6. Germline CDR1 is SGHNT and CDR2 is YYREEE (reference sequence). CDR3 coding DNA: TGTGCCAGCAGCTGGAGACAGGGCGGCGGGGAGCTGTTTTTT. This codes for CASSWRQGGGELFF.

V gene TRBV9 combines with J gene TRBJ1-2, with D perhaps TRBD1 (5 bases). The V gene lost 3 bases and the J gene lost 6 bases, with 9 bases spanning the gap. CDR1 is SGDLS and CDR2 is YYNGEE in the germline V gene. The CDR3 runs 12 residues. Here the CDR3 reads CASSGRENGYTF. CDR3 sequence (DNA): TGTGCCAGCAGCGGCAGGGAAAATGGCTACACCTTC.

This chain connects TRBV12-3 or TRBV12-4 to TRBJ1-1; D is possibly TRBD1 (6 bases). This CDR3 spans 13 amino acids. The V gene lost 4 bases and the J gene lost 6 bases, with 12 bases spanning the gap. The CDR3 nucleotides read TGTGCCAGCAGTTCTACAGGGAGCGCTGAAGCTTTCTTT. This translates into CASSSTGSAEAFF.

The rearrangement links TRBV6-5 to TRBJ2-7, with a possible D match to TRBD1 (6 bases). The length of the CDR3 is 13 residues. Trimming shortened V by 9 bases and J by 4 bases, and 16 bases separated the two germline ends. Germline V gives CDR1 MNHEY, CDR2 SVGAGI. CDR3 loop: CASTKGGVYEQYF. CDR3 in DNA: TGTGCCAGTACTAAAGGGGGAGTGTACGAGCAGTACTTC.

The chain uses TRBV12-1 and TRBJ2-7; the table's D call TRBD2 went unverified against the DNA. TRBV12-1 is deemed a pseudogene. The CDR3 spans 17 residues. CDR3 sequence: CASSFPRTSGGSYEQYF. The DNA for the CDR3 is TGTGCCAGCAGCTTCCCGCGGACTAGCGGGGGGAGCTACGAGCAGTACTTC.

V and J are TRBV3-1 (or the pseudogene TRBV3-2) and TRBJ1-3; TRBD1 aligns across 8 bases. Germline CDR1 is LGHDT and CDR2 is YNNKEL (reference sequence). The CDR3 has 16 amino acids. The junction had 10 bases not matched to a gene; V was cut back by 5 bases and J by 4 bases. The CDR3 spells CASSWGSGQEGNTIYF. CDR3 nucleotide sequence: TGTGCCAGCAGCTGGGGGTCGGGACAGGAGGGAAACACCATATATTTT.

This chain connects TRBV11-2 to TRBJ2-3; TRBD1 might be the D (5 bases). CDR1 is SGHAT, CDR2 FQNNGV, per germline. The CDR3 covers 17 residues. Trimming pared 4 bases from V and 1 base from J, leaving 18 bases between. DNA for the CDR3: TGTGCCAGCAGCTCGAATTTCTACACAGGCGGCACAGATACGCAGTATTTT. As protein: CASSSNFYTGGTDTQYF.

This chain uses TRBV12-3 or TRBV12-4 with TRBJ1-3, with no clear D. The CDR3 covers 11 residues. The ends were cut back, 7 bases at V and 3 bases at J, with 4 bases in the middle. CDR3 region: CASTLGNTIYF. The DNA for the CDR3 is TGTGCCAGCACCCTTGGAAACACCATATATTTT.